This T cell receptor beta chain is drawn from a study of T cells in Graves' hyperthyroidism and ophthalmopathy. The study, taken as a whole, reports: Most clonotypes that expanded in the thyroid above 0.001 also showed up in blood. A model of 13 V-J features distinguished ophthalmopathy from stable hyperthyroidism.

Enrolled ophthalmopathy patients presented with a Clinical Activity Score of at least 3, a NOSPECS grade of at least 4, and disease duration under 3 months. Based on clinical symptoms, serum thyroxine and TRAb, thyroid ultrasound and orbital computed tomography, diagnoses were reached. This clonotype was seen only a few times. Its antigen is as yet unknown. Amplified TCR beta CDR3 regions derived from RNA transcripts. The TCR CDR3 first-round RT-PCR relied on the HTBI primer set. Using its own MiXCR run on the multiplex PCR reads, TCRdb lists one record per CDR3 protein. The sample carries a few hundred thousand distinct CDR3 sequences, around 16% recorded once. This CDR3 is built from 15 residues. Per the germline V gene, CDR1 is MNHEY and CDR2 is SVGEGT. After removal of 8 bases from V and 1 base from J, the junction contained 9 bases not matched to a gene.

The chain has TRBV6-2 or TRBV6-3 and TRBJ1-1, with TRBD1 matching over 8 bases. Sequences were obtained from blood. The receptor was isolated from a woman aged 40 to 50 with Graves' ophthalmopathy. CDR3 in amino acids: CASFRQGTPNTEAFF. As DNA, the CDR3 is TGTGCCAGCTTTCGACAGGGGACTCCGAACACTGAAGCTTTCTTT.